This T cell receptor beta chain comes out of a study of regulatory T cells in long-lasting Graves disease. Arm-PCR of CDR3 regions and iRepertoire HTBI primers were used to build TCR beta libraries. TCRdb recomputed calls from the multiplex PCR reads with MiXCR, one row per CDR3 protein. The sample records about 330,000 distinct CDR3 sequences, around 15% being singletons. This clonotype has at least ten counts. The antigen is undetermined. Whole-study findings and limits: What was studied was peripheral blood only, and not thyroid tissue. There was favoring of TRBV28, TRBJ1-2 and TRBJ2-5 in persistent disease.

CDR3 length: 15 residues. V shed 4 bases and J shed 0 bases, with 11 bases lying between them. Germline V gene sequence: CDR1 KGHDR, CDR2 SFDVKD. The time point denotes: newly diagnosed GD, antithyroid drugs for less than 3 months. With RNA extracted from PBMCs as input, the TCR library was made. The data also belong to a second study, concerning T cells in Graves' hyperthyroidism and ophthalmopathy.

The sequence came from a woman aged 18-29 years with Graves disease. The rearrangement uses TRBV24-1 and TRBJ2-5, with D maybe TRBD2 (6 bases). The material sequenced was peripheral blood mononuclear cells (PBMCs), taken at new diagnosis, from a patient treated with antithyroid drugs. In DNA form, the CDR3 reads TGTGCCACCAGTGAGCGGGGCAGGGACCAAGAGACCCAGTACTTC. Amino acids: CATSERGRDQETQYF.